One sample yielded the 22 T cell receptor beta chains listed below, sequenced in a study of T-cell reconstitution after alpha-beta-depleted transplantation in children. Unique molecular identifiers featured in how the TCRbeta library was prepared. TCRdb re-analysed the PCR reads in MiXCR, keeping a single row per CDR3 protein. The repertoire has about 230,000 distinct CDR3 sequences, about 9.2% of them found once; the top ten carry about 6.2%. The specimen was PBMCs from the stem cell graft donor, collected from the stem cell graft. The receptors were gathered from a human donor who donated a stem cell graft to a child with acute lymphoblastic leukemia.

This clonotype was observed many times. The chain carries TRBV20-1 and TRBJ2-3, with TRBD2 identical over 11 bases. The CDR3 runs to 15 residues. Germline V gene lookup returns CDR1 DFQATT and CDR2 SNEGSKA (reference sequence). The V gene end was trimmed by 5 bases and the J gene end by 1 base; junction bases not matched to a gene: 5. This CDR3 reads CSADSGGAGTDTQYF. The CDR3 DNA follows: TGCAGTGCTGATAGCGGGGGGGCTGGCACAGATACGCAGTATTTT.

This clonotype was found many times. This sequence joins TRBV7-2 and TRBJ1-1, with D possibly TRBD1 on 6 matching bases. Trimming took 2 bases from V and 5 from J, leaving 12 bases between them. This CDR3 has 14 residues. From germline, CDR1 is SGHTA and CDR2 FQGNSA. This CDR3 reads CASSLLSRGTEAFF. The CDR3 DNA is TGTGCCAGCAGCTTACTGTCTAGGGGGACTGAAGCTTTCTTT.

The chain has TRBV28 and TRBJ2-7; 12 nucleotides align to TRBD2. Germline V gene sequence: CDR1 MDHEN, CDR2 SYDVKM. The V and J ends lost 5 bases and 6 bases, in that order; junction bases with no gene match: 8. This CDR3 has 15 amino acids. The CDR3, as DNA: TGTGCCAGCAGTCCCCTAGCGGGGGGGCTATCCGAGCAGTACTTC. It yields the protein CASSPLAGGLSEQYF.

This clonotype occurred a few times. The V and J genes are TRBV4-3 and TRBJ2-7, with a weak D call TRBD1 (5 bases). Germline CDR1 reads LGHNA; CDR2 reads YSLEER. Trimming removed 0 bases from V and 3 bases from J, with 9 bases in between. This CDR3 region has 14 residues. CDR3: CASSQDKDIYEQYF. The CDR3 DNA reads TGCGCCAGCAGCCAAGATAAGGACATCTACGAGCAGTACTTC.

This clonotype was seen ten or more times. The rearrangement joins TRBV5-1 to TRBJ1-1; D uncertain. The CDR3 is made up of 11 amino acids. V lost 0 bases, J lost 7 bases, and 4 bases lay in between. Germline V gives CDR1 SGHRS, CDR2 YFSETQ. Here the CDR3 DNA reads TGCGCCAGCAGCTTGGGGAATGAAGCTTTCTTT. This translates into CASSLGNEAFF. The full variable domain, with the rest looked up from reference TRBV5-1 and TRBJ1-1, is KAGVTQTPRYLIKTRGQQVTLSCSPISGHRSVSWYQQTPGQGLQFLFEYFSETQRNKGNFPGRFSGRQFSNSRSEMNVSTLELGDSALYLCASSLGNEAFFGQGTRLTVV.

This clonotype was counted between two and nine times. The chain combines TRBV5-1 with TRBJ2-1; 11 nucleotides agree with TRBD2. This CDR3 region has 16 residues. V shed 0 bases, J shed 8 bases, and the junction held 7 bases outside the gene matches. The germline V gene encodes CDR1 SGHRS and CDR2 YFSETQ. The CDR3 sequence is CASSLALAGGLDEQFF. The CDR3 coding sequence is TGCGCCAGCAGCTTGGCCTTAGCGGGGGGGCTCGATGAGCAGTTCTTC.

This clonotype was seen many times. The V gene is TRBV2, the J gene TRBJ2-3; D ambiguous. CDR1 and CDR2 from the germline V gene are SNHLY and FYNNEI. Deletions cut 2 bases from V and 4 bases from J, with 4 bases between. The length of the CDR3 is 12 residues. CDR3 in amino acids: CASSELADTQYF. CDR3 nucleotide sequence: TGTGCCAGCAGTGAATTGGCAGATACGCAGTATTTT. The full variable domain, completed using reference TRBV2 and TRBJ2-3, is EPEVTQTPSHQVTQMGQEVILRCVPISNHLYFYWYRQILGQKVEFLVSFYNNEISEKSEIFDDQFSVERPDGSNFTLKIRSTKLEDSAMYFCASSELADTQYFGPGTRLTVL.

The chain couples TRBV18 to TRBJ2-5, with D perhaps matching TRBD1 or TRBD2 (5 bases each). This CDR3 spans 14 amino acids. V lost 2 bases, J lost 5 bases, and 12 bases lay in between. Germline V gene lookup returns CDR1 KGHSH and CDR2 LQKENI. CDR3 sequence (DNA): TGTGCCAGCTCACCAGAGGGGCTTCGGGAGACCCAGTACTTC. Amino acids: CASSPEGLRETQYF.

This clonotype has at least ten counts. The chain carries TRBV12-3 or TRBV12-4 and TRBJ1-4, with no clear D. The CDR3 runs to 14 residues. Trimming pared 1 base from V and 11 bases from J, leaving 14 bases between. CDR3 DNA sequence: TGTGCCAGCAGTTTAGAGGGAGGAGGAGGGAAACTGTTTTTT. This sequence encodes CASSLEGGGGKLFF.

There are many counts of this clonotype. For the CDR3, the DNA is TGTGCCAGCAGCCAAGCGTTCGGGGGGAATTCACCCCTCCACTTT. Protein sequence: CASSQAFGGNSPLHF. J is TRBJ1-6 and V is TRBV3-1; possibly TRBD1 for D (5 bases). This CDR3 is 15 amino acids long. CDR1 and CDR2 from the germline V gene are LGHDT and YNNKEL (reference sequence). Deletions cut 1 base from V and 7 bases from J, with 11 bases between.

The DNA for the CDR3 is TGTGCCACCAGTGACCCGGGGTGGCAGGGGCAAGAGACCCAGTACTTC. Protein product: CATSDPGWQGQETQYF. V usage is TRBV24-1 and J usage is TRBJ2-5; D is perhaps TRBD1 (6 bases). V shed 4 bases and J shed 2 bases, with 16 bases lying between them. The CDR3 has 16 residues. CDR1 and CDR2 from the germline V gene are KGHDR and SFDVKD.

This clonotype was seen only a few times. The V and J genes are TRBV7-9 and TRBJ1-1; 7 nucleotides align to TRBD1. The V and J ends lost 5 bases and 0 bases, in that order; junction bases with no gene match: 9. There are 16 residues in the CDR3. Germline values: CDR1 SEHNR, CDR2 FQNEAQ (reference sequence). The CDR3 protein is CASSPAGTVLNTEAFF. The CDR3 nucleotides read TGTGCCAGCAGCCCCGCCGGGACAGTATTGAACACTGAAGCTTTCTTT.

The chain combines TRBV18 with TRBJ1-3; D not certain. CDR3 length equals 15 residues. V lost 8 bases, J lost 2 bases, and 16 bases lay in between. Germline CDR1 reads KGHSH; CDR2 reads LQKENI. Here the CDR3 DNA reads TGTGCCAGCACAGACCTCCCGAGCCCTGGAAACACCATATATTTT. This encodes CASTDLPSPGNTIYF.

This clonotype was counted only a few times. The V gene is TRBV3-1, the J gene TRBJ2-1, with TRBD1 matching 10 bases. With V trimmed by 0 bases and J by 9 bases, 8 bases remained unmatched. The CDR3 has 16 amino acids. The germline V gene encodes CDR1 LGHDT and CDR2 YNNKEL (reference sequence). CDR3 sequence (DNA): TGTGCCAGCAGCCAAGATCAGGGCGGGACAGGGGTTGAGCAGTTCTTC. This translates into CASSQDQGGTGVEQFF.

This clonotype was seen many times. The chain joins TRBV5-6 to TRBJ2-2; D tentatively reads TRBD1 or TRBD2 (5 bases each). The CDR3 contains 17 residues. Per the germline V gene, CDR1 is SGHDT and CDR2 is YYEEEE. V was shortened by 0 bases and J by 0 bases, with 12 bases between the two germline ends. The CDR3 DNA follows: TGTGCCAGCAGCTTGGTCGGAGGCAGGGCGAACACCGGGGAGCTGTTTTTT. Amino acids: CASSLVGGRANTGELFF.

This clonotype has a count of ten or more. The chain combines TRBV20-1 with TRBJ2-1; the D gene could be TRBD1 or TRBD2 (6 bases each). With 7 bases removed from V and 7 bases from J, the gap between germline ends came to 11 bases. The CDR3 sequence is 11 residues long. Looked up from germline, CDR1 is DFQATT and CDR2 is SNEGSKA (reference sequence). The CDR3 DNA sequence: TGCAGTGTTGAGGGGGGAAATGAGCAGTTCTTC. Protein sequence: CSVEGGNEQFF.

This clonotype has just a few counts. CDR3: CASSYSIMFGGISTDTQYF. The CDR3 nucleotides read TGTGCCAGCAGTTACTCGATAATGTTTGGCGGGATTAGCACAGATACGCAGTATTTT. The rearrangement joins TRBV6-5 to TRBJ2-3, with TRBD2 as a possible D gene (6 bases). The CDR3 runs to 19 residues. Trimming pared 0 bases from V and 0 bases from J, leaving 19 bases between. Germline V gives CDR1 MNHEY, CDR2 SVGAGI.

This clonotype was picked up a small number of times. This chain connects TRBV7-6 to TRBJ1-1, with D possibly matching TRBD1 (5 bases). This CDR3 is 15 amino acids long. V gave up 5 bases and J gave up 5 bases, with 18 bases separating them. Looked up from germline, CDR1 is SGHVS and CDR2 is FNYEAQ. CDR3 amino acids: CASSPRAGSETEAFF. CDR3 bases: TGTGCCAGCAGCCCCAGGGCGGGGAGTGAGACTGAAGCTTTCTTT.

There are many counts of this clonotype. CDR3 residues: CASSQRDVGYGYTF. The CDR3 nucleotides are TGTGCCAGCAGTCAGAGGGATGTGGGCTATGGCTACACCTTC. This chain joins TRBV12-3 or TRBV12-4 and TRBJ1-2, with no clear D. Between the trimmed V and J ends, which lost 5 bases and 4 bases, there was a span of 14 bases. The CDR3 is 14 amino acids.

This clonotype was counted a few times. The chain joins TRBV6-1 to TRBJ2-1; TRBD2 matches at 7 bases. Trimming removed 3 bases from V and 0 bases from J; junction bases left unmatched: 11. The CDR3 loop spans 18 amino acids. Germline V gene data show CDR1 as MNHNS and CDR2 as SASEGT. The CDR3 DNA reads TGTGCCAGCAGTGAGCGGCTTGGCGGGGGAACCTCCTACAATGAGCAGTTCTTC. It is translated as CASSERLGGGTSYNEQFF.

CDR3 in amino acids: CASSQDGPWAFF. CDR3 sequence (DNA): TGTGCCAGCAGCCAAGATGGGCCGTGGGCTTTCTTT. The rearrangement uses TRBV3-1 and TRBJ1-1; D is ambiguous. Trimming stripped 0 bases from V and 11 bases from J, with 10 bases between. This CDR3 is built from 12 residues. Germline V gene lookup returns CDR1 LGHDT and CDR2 YNNKEL (reference sequence).

The chain is built from TRBV3-1 and TRBJ1-2, with a possible D match to TRBD1 (5 bases). The CDR3 covers 15 residues. Trimming took 5 bases from V and 4 from J, leaving 17 bases between them. Germline V CDR1 and CDR2: LGHDT, YNNKEL (reference sequence). The CDR3, as DNA: TGTGCCAGCAGCAACACTGACAGAATCTCCTATGGCTACACCTTC. It encodes CASSNTDRISYGYTF.